This note documents a single T cell receptor beta chain sequence. The source of the sample is a study of cytomegalovirus exposure and HLA in healthy donors. The donors (healthy individuals) were bone marrow donors. The PCR ran on 60 Vbeta and 13 Jbeta primers. Clones were sequenced by immunoSEQ multiplex PCR, and TCRdb holds only the in-frame ones, with some missing. The table for this sample gives 150,000 or so clones. Sequenced sample: PBMCs. The origin of this receptor is a woman in her fifties or sixties in good health and CMV-seronegative.

The DNA for the CDR3 is TGCGCCAGCAGCGTGGGACAGTACACCGGGGAGCTGTTTTTT. As protein: CASSVGQYTGELFF. This rearrangement joins TRBV5-1 to TRBJ2-2; the match to TRBD1 covers 7 bases. This CDR3 has 14 amino acids. The V gene's germline CDR1 is SGHRS and CDR2 YFSETQ. With 4 bases clipped from V and 3 bases from J, the junction kept 3 bases outside the gene matches.